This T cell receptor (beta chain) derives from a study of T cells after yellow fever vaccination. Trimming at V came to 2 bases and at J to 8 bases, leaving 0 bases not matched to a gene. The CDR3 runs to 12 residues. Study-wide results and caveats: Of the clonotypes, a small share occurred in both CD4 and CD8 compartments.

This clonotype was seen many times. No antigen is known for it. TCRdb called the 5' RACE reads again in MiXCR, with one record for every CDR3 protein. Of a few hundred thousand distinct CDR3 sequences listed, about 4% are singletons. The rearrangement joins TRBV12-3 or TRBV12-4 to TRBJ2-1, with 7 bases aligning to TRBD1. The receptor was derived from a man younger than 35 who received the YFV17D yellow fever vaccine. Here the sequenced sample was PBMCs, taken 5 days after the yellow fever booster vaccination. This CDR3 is CASSLRGHEQFF. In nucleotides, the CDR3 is TGTGCCAGCAGTTTAAGGGGGCATGAGCAGTTCTTC.